The rows below give T cell receptor beta chains drawn from one sample of a study of vaccination effects on CD4 cells after COVID-19. These receptors have no identified antigens. TCRdb's copy holds only in-frame clones and misses some; the assay was immunoSEQ multiplex PCR. Here the sample spans about 24,000 clones, more than 70% being singletons. Sequencing used CD4+ T cells from PBMCs cultured with SARS-CoV-2 spike peptides, obtained before COVID-19 vaccination. The receptor source for this set is a human donor who had a prior SARS-CoV-2 infection. Each CDR3 is given with its conserved first and last residue. D genes are given only for firm matches. Only part of the rows carry a size: once, few, many, or a class if the clone is expanded.

V gene: TRBV18; clone size: .; CDR3 length: 14; J gene: TRBJ2-7; D gene: .; CDR3 protein: CASSPGTDVGEQYF; CDR3 DNA: TGTGCCAGCTCACCGGGGACTGATGTGGGGGAGCAGTACTTC
V gene: TRBV6-5; clone size: .; CDR3 length: 15; J gene: TRBJ1-1; D gene: .; CDR3 protein: CASSSRGFADTEAFF; CDR3 DNA: TGTGCCAGCAGTTCGAGGGGGTTCGCGGACACTGAAGCTTTCTTT
V gene: TRBV18; clone size: .; CDR3 length: 17; J gene: TRBJ2-6; D gene: .; CDR3 protein: CASSPPFGFPEANVLTF; CDR3 DNA: TGTGCCAGCTCACCACCATTCGGATTTCCCGAGGCCAACGTCCTGACTTTC
V gene: TRBV7-9; clone size: .; CDR3 length: 15; J gene: TRBJ1-1; D gene: .; CDR3 protein: CASSLVGGADTEAFF; CDR3 DNA: TGTGCCAGCAGCTTAGTTGGGGGTGCGGACACTGAAGCTTTCTTT
V gene: TRBV4-2; clone size: .; CDR3 length: 15; J gene: TRBJ2-7; D gene: .; CDR3 protein: CASSQDRGQGREQYF; CDR3 DNA: TGTGCCAGCAGCCAAGATCGGGGGCAGGGTCGCGAGCAGTACTTC
V gene: TRBV4-3; clone size: .; CDR3 length: 15; J gene: TRBJ1-1; D gene: .; CDR3 protein: CASSQDTVQGTEAFF; CDR3 DNA: TGCGCCAGCAGCCAAGATACTGTGCAGGGGACTGAAGCTTTCTTT
V gene: TRBV15; clone size: .; CDR3 length: 20; J gene: TRBJ2-7; D gene: TRBD2; CDR3 protein: CATSRDPGLAGVGSSYEQYF; CDR3 DNA: TGTGCCACCAGCAGAGATCCGGGACTAGCGGGAGTAGGTAGCTCCTACGAGCAGTACTTC
V gene: TRBV5-1; clone size: .; CDR3 length: 16; J gene: TRBJ2-7; D gene: TRBD1; CDR3 protein: CASSPKIRTGAYEQYF; CDR3 DNA: TGCGCCAGCAGCCCAAAAATTCGGACAGGAGCCTACGAGCAGTACTTC
V gene: TRBV7-9; clone size: .; CDR3 length: 14; J gene: TRBJ2-5; D gene: .; CDR3 protein: CASSLNVRRETQYF; CDR3 DNA: TGTGCCAGCAGCTTAAATGTGCGCCGAGAGACCCAGTACTTC
V gene: TRBV5-1; clone size: once; CDR3 length: 18; J gene: TRBJ2-4; D gene: TRBD1; CDR3 protein: CASSLSPTGVLAKNIQYF; CDR3 DNA: TGCGCCAGCAGCTTGTCCCCGACAGGGGTCTTAGCCAAAAACATTCAGTACTTC
V gene: TRBV5-4; clone size: once; CDR3 length: 15; J gene: TRBJ2-3; D gene: TRBD1; CDR3 protein: CASSMHRGRTDTQYF; CDR3 DNA: TGTGCCAGCAGCATGCACAGGGGGCGAACAGATACGCAGTATTTT
V gene: TRBV19; clone size: .; CDR3 length: 16; J gene: TRBJ2-7; D gene: TRBD2; CDR3 protein: CASSSGTSGRAYEQYF; CDR3 DNA: TGTGCCAGTAGTAGCGGGACTAGCGGGAGGGCTTACGAGCAGTACTTC
V gene: TRBV6-5; clone size: .; CDR3 length: 13; J gene: TRBJ2-1; D gene: .; CDR3 protein: CASRKAAGHEQFF; CDR3 DNA: TGTGCCAGCAGAAAAGCCGCGGGACATGAGCAGTTCTTC
V gene: TRBV7-3; clone size: .; CDR3 length: 17; J gene: TRBJ2-5; D gene: TRBD2; CDR3 protein: CASSLGDLAGGRETQYF; CDR3 DNA: TGTGCCAGCAGCCTAGGTGACCTAGCGGGGGGGCGTGAGACCCAGTACTTC
V gene: TRBV7-9; clone size: .; CDR3 length: 15; J gene: TRBJ2-5; D gene: TRBD2; CDR3 protein: CASSFNLAGQETQYF; CDR3 DNA: TGTGCCAGCAGCTTCAATTTAGCGGGCCAAGAGACCCAGTACTTC
V gene: TRBV5-1; clone size: few; CDR3 length: 13; J gene: TRBJ2-7; D gene: .; CDR3 protein: CASRVEVTYEQYF; CDR3 DNA: TGCGCCAGCAGAGTTGAGGTAACCTACGAGCAGTACTTC
V gene: TRBV30; clone size: few; CDR3 length: 16; J gene: TRBJ2-6; D gene: TRBD1; CDR3 protein: CAWSRNRGAGANVLTF; CDR3 DNA: TGTGCCTGGAGCCGGAACAGGGGCGCTGGGGCCAACGTCCTGACTTTC
V gene: TRBV3-1/TRBV3-2; clone size: .; CDR3 length: 12; J gene: TRBJ1-2; D gene: .; CDR3 protein: CASSQGPGGYTF; CDR3 DNA: TGTGCCAGCAGCCAAGGGCCGGGGGGCTACACCTTC
V gene: TRBV2; clone size: .; CDR3 length: 14; J gene: TRBJ1-5; D gene: TRBD1; CDR3 protein: CASRSGQFWQPQHF; CDR3 DNA: TGTGCCAGCAGGTCGGGACAGTTCTGGCAGCCCCAGCATTTT
V gene: TRBV11-1; clone size: .; CDR3 length: 16; J gene: TRBJ2-7; D gene: .; CDR3 protein: CASSLIVQGYSYEQYF; CDR3 DNA: TGTGCCAGCAGCTTAATTGTTCAGGGTTACTCCTACGAGCAGTACTTC
V gene: TRBV6-1; clone size: .; CDR3 length: 16; J gene: TRBJ1-4; D gene: .; CDR3 protein: CASSAGGRITNEKLFF; CDR3 DNA: TGTGCCAGCAGTGCTGGGGGGCGCATTACTAATGAAAAACTGTTTTTT
V gene: TRBV7-9; clone size: .; CDR3 length: 14; J gene: TRBJ1-4; D gene: .; CDR3 protein: CASSRRATNEKLFF; CDR3 DNA: TGTGCCAGCAGCCGCAGGGCAACTAATGAAAAACTGTTTTTT
V gene: TRBV27; clone size: .; CDR3 length: 14; J gene: TRBJ2-3; D gene: TRBD1; CDR3 protein: CASNFEGATDTQYF; CDR3 DNA: TGTGCCAGCAACTTTGAGGGGGCCACAGATACGCAGTATTTT
V gene: TRBV18; clone size: .; CDR3 length: 13; J gene: TRBJ1-4; D gene: .; CDR3 protein: CASSPGTNEKLFF; CDR3 DNA: TGTGCCAGCTCACCAGGTACTAATGAAAAACTGTTTTTT
V gene: TRBV15; clone size: .; CDR3 length: 14; J gene: TRBJ1-2; D gene: TRBD1; CDR3 protein: CATSKYQGAYGYTF; CDR3 DNA: TGTGCCACCAGCAAATATCAGGGGGCCTATGGCTACACCTTC
V gene: TRBV4-1; clone size: .; CDR3 length: 14; J gene: TRBJ1-4; D gene: .; CDR3 protein: CASSQHGRGEKLFF; CDR3 DNA: TGCGCCAGCAGCCAACATGGTCGGGGTGAAAAACTGTTTTTT
V gene: TRBV7-8; clone size: .; CDR3 length: 17; J gene: TRBJ2-3; D gene: TRBD2; CDR3 protein: CASLPGLAGGSTDTQYF; CDR3 DNA: TGTGCCAGCCTTCCGGGACTAGCGGGGGGGAGCACAGATACGCAGTATTTT
V gene: TRBV1; clone size: .; CDR3 length: 16; J gene: TRBJ2-1; D gene: .; CDR3 protein: CTSRLTPRRAYNEQFF; CDR3 DNA: TGCACCAGCAGACTTACCCCCCGTCGCGCGTACAATGAGCAGTTCTTC
V gene: TRBV5-5; clone size: .; CDR3 length: 17; J gene: TRBJ1-6; D gene: TRBD1; CDR3 protein: CASNLEGTGGRNSPLHF; CDR3 DNA: TGTGCCAGCAATCTGGAGGGGACAGGGGGACGTAATTCACCCCTCCACTTT
V gene: TRBV2; clone size: .; CDR3 length: 14; J gene: TRBJ1-5; D gene: .; CDR3 protein: CASSGQQAGQPQHF; CDR3 DNA: TGTGCCAGCAGTGGGCAGCAAGCAGGGCAGCCCCAGCATTTT
V gene: TRBV6-2/TRBV6-3; clone size: .; CDR3 length: 15; J gene: TRBJ2-3; D gene: TRBD2; CDR3 protein: CASSYPAGGADTQYF; CDR3 DNA: TGTGCCAGCAGTTACCCAGCGGGAGGGGCAGATACGCAGTATTTT
V gene: TRBV3-1/TRBV3-2; clone size: .; CDR3 length: 15; J gene: TRBJ1-1; D gene: .; CDR3 protein: CASSQASGHGTEAFF; CDR3 DNA: TGTGCCAGCAGCCAAGCCAGCGGACATGGCACTGAAGCTTTCTTT
V gene: TRBV5-8; clone size: .; CDR3 length: 16; J gene: TRBJ2-3; D gene: TRBD2; CDR3 protein: CASSLGLAGSVDTQYF; CDR3 DNA: TGTGCCAGCAGCCTCGGACTAGCGGGCTCGGTGGATACGCAGTATTTT
V gene: TRBV4-2; clone size: once; CDR3 length: 15; J gene: TRBJ1-3; D gene: .; CDR3 protein: CASSQQALGGNTIYF; CDR3 DNA: TGTGCCAGCAGCCAACAGGCACTAGGCGGAAACACCATATATTTT
V gene: TRBV6-6; clone size: .; CDR3 length: 14; J gene: TRBJ1-2; D gene: .; CDR3 protein: CASSYDTNRGGYTF; CDR3 DNA: TGTGCCAGCAGTTACGATACCAATCGGGGCGGCTACACCTTC
V gene: TRBV30; clone size: .; CDR3 length: 12; J gene: TRBJ1-3; D gene: .; CDR3 protein: CAWREGGNTIYF; CDR3 DNA: TGTGCCTGGAGGGAGGGTGGAAACACCATATATTTT
V gene: TRBV12-3/TRBV12-4; clone size: large; CDR3 length: 11; J gene: TRBJ1-1; D gene: .; CDR3 protein: CASSTGLEAFF; CDR3 DNA: TGTGCCAGCAGTACGGGGCTCGAAGCTTTCTTT
V gene: TRBV18; clone size: .; CDR3 length: 15; J gene: TRBJ1-4; D gene: TRBD1; CDR3 protein: CASSPPWDSNEKLFF; CDR3 DNA: TGTGCCAGCTCACCACCGTGGGACAGTAATGAAAAACTGTTTTTT
V gene: TRBV2; clone size: once; CDR3 length: 14; J gene: TRBJ2-3; D gene: .; CDR3 protein: CASSRDRHTDTQYF; CDR3 DNA: TGTGCCAGCAGCCGCGACAGACACACAGATACGCAGTATTTT
V gene: TRBV5-3; clone size: once; CDR3 length: 14; J gene: TRBJ2-7; D gene: TRBD2; CDR3 protein: CARSPGTSDYEQYF; CDR3 DNA: TGTGCCAGAAGCCCCGGGACTAGCGACTACGAGCAGTACTTC
V gene: TRBV4-3; clone size: .; CDR3 length: 13; J gene: TRBJ1-2; D gene: .; CDR3 protein: CASSQDHNYGYTF; CDR3 DNA: TGCGCCAGCAGCCAAGATCACAACTATGGCTACACCTTC
V gene: TRBV9; clone size: .; CDR3 length: 13; J gene: TRBJ2-2; D gene: .; CDR3 protein: CASSEYSTGELFF; CDR3 DNA: TGTGCCAGCAGCGAGTATAGCACCGGGGAGCTGTTTTTT
V gene: TRBV6-5; clone size: .; CDR3 length: 13; J gene: TRBJ1-6; D gene: TRBD1; CDR3 protein: CASKWDSNSPLHF; CDR3 DNA: TGTGCCAGCAAATGGGACAGTAATTCACCCCTCCACTTT
V gene: TRBV2; clone size: .; CDR3 length: 14; J gene: TRBJ2-1; D gene: .; CDR3 protein: CASSSDTTYNEQFF; CDR3 DNA: TGTGCCAGCAGTTCGGACACCACCTACAATGAGCAGTTCTTC